These T cell receptor beta chains were read from a single sample in a study of Graves' ophthalmopathy and Graves' hyperthyroidism. TCRdb fed the multiplex PCR reads into MiXCR, producing one record per CDR3 protein. The sample lists 200,000 to 250,000 distinct CDR3 sequences, roughly 21% seen once, with 43% in the top ten. The sequenced sample consisted of peripheral blood. These receptors were collected from a woman in her 50s with Graves' ophthalmopathy. The conserved cysteine and the conserved F or W are not part of the CDR3 here. The order of the fields is clone size, J gene, V gene, CDR3 protein. Only some rows state a clone size, as once, few, many or a class for expanded clones.

clone_size: many; j_call: TRBJ1-6; v_call: TRBV6-5; cdr3_aa: ASSHRDRDSPLH
clone_size: few; j_call: TRBJ2-5; v_call: TRBV3-1; cdr3_aa: ASSRRQTQETQY
clone_size: many; j_call: TRBJ1-5; v_call: TRBV11-2; cdr3_aa: ASSLDQGGNQPQH
clone_size: .; j_call: TRBJ2-5; v_call: TRBV30; cdr3_aa: AWSVLLAGRETQY
clone_size: .; j_call: TRBJ2-2; v_call: TRBV7-2; cdr3_aa: ASSGQQHGELF
clone_size: .; j_call: TRBJ1-3; v_call: TRBV12-3/TRBV12-4; cdr3_aa: ASSYLDTIY
clone_size: .; j_call: TRBJ1-5; v_call: TRBV6-5; cdr3_aa: ASSYSSGIDNQPQH
clone_size: few; j_call: TRBJ1-1; v_call: TRBV3-1; cdr3_aa: ASSQTDREAF
clone_size: .; j_call: TRBJ2-7; v_call: TRBV5-6; cdr3_aa: ASSLGGQGI
clone_size: many; j_call: TRBJ1-3; v_call: TRBV20-1; cdr3_aa: SARSDRVGNTIY
clone_size: many; j_call: TRBJ2-7; v_call: TRBV7-2; cdr3_aa: ATMEELAGPYEQY
clone_size: many; j_call: TRBJ2-6; v_call: TRBV7-6; cdr3_aa: ASSLLGQDSGANVLT
clone_size: many; j_call: TRBJ2-2; v_call: TRBV10-1; cdr3_aa: ASPNTGELF
clone_size: many; j_call: TRBJ1-2; v_call: TRBV19; cdr3_aa: ASSDRGLDGYT
clone_size: many; j_call: TRBJ2-3; v_call: TRBV6-1; cdr3_aa: ASSEMASHVDTQY
clone_size: many; j_call: TRBJ2-5; v_call: TRBV3-1; cdr3_aa: ASSHLRSGQY
clone_size: .; j_call: TRBJ2-7; v_call: TRBV7-2; cdr3_aa: ASSSIASGRYEQY
clone_size: many; j_call: TRBJ1-1; v_call: TRBV5-1; cdr3_aa: ASSLVPDSNTEAF
clone_size: many; j_call: TRBJ2-5; v_call: TRBV2; cdr3_aa: ASSTGTGRSETQY
clone_size: few; j_call: TRBJ1-3; v_call: TRBV19; cdr3_aa: ASRERGGNTIY
clone_size: many; j_call: TRBJ1-6; v_call: TRBV28; cdr3_aa: ASLRRRSSYNSPLH
clone_size: .; j_call: TRBJ2-7; v_call: TRBV28; cdr3_aa: ASRSEYEQY
clone_size: few; j_call: TRBJ2-5; v_call: TRBV5-1; cdr3_aa: ASSKQPGQQETQY
clone_size: .; j_call: TRBJ1-6; v_call: TRBV6-1; cdr3_aa: ASSQEDRAYNSPLH
clone_size: many; j_call: TRBJ1-2; v_call: TRBV2; cdr3_aa: ASTGRGDYYGYT
clone_size: many; j_call: TRBJ2-5; v_call: TRBV7-3; cdr3_aa: ASSPSGRETQY
clone_size: .; j_call: TRBJ1-5; v_call: TRBV20-1; cdr3_aa: SARDRERQPQH
clone_size: many; j_call: TRBJ1-2; v_call: TRBV12-3/TRBV12-4; cdr3_aa: ASRDENYGYT
clone_size: many; j_call: TRBJ2-5; v_call: TRBV29-1; cdr3_aa: SSKKGGQETQY
clone_size: .; j_call: TRBJ2-7; v_call: TRBV20-1; cdr3_aa: SADLRVLSIHEQY
clone_size: many; j_call: TRBJ2-1; v_call: TRBV7-3; cdr3_aa: ASSSGGFPYNEQF
clone_size: many; j_call: TRBJ1-1; v_call: TRBV20-1; cdr3_aa: SARGPRDTEAF
clone_size: many; j_call: TRBJ1-2; v_call: TRBV27; cdr3_aa: ASSLRAPVGDGYT
clone_size: many; j_call: TRBJ2-5; v_call: TRBV30; cdr3_aa: AWSGTDRETQY
clone_size: few; j_call: TRBJ2-4; v_call: TRBV18; cdr3_aa: ASSPKGGDREY
clone_size: many; j_call: TRBJ2-5; v_call: TRBV11-1; cdr3_aa: ASSLMWETQY
clone_size: many; j_call: TRBJ2-5; v_call: TRBV11-2; cdr3_aa: ASAGRQETQY
clone_size: many; j_call: TRBJ2-5; v_call: TRBV28; cdr3_aa: ASSTRRQGGETQY
clone_size: .; j_call: TRBJ2-6; v_call: TRBV5-1; cdr3_aa: ASSATVTGAGANVLT
clone_size: .; j_call: TRBJ2-7; v_call: TRBV6-1; cdr3_aa: AGGGYGTGKISYEQY
clone_size: many; j_call: TRBJ1-6; v_call: TRBV12-3/TRBV12-4; cdr3_aa: ASSSGQPESSPLH
clone_size: many; j_call: TRBJ1-3; v_call: TRBV6-5; cdr3_aa: ASSYSLGSAAGNTIY
clone_size: many; j_call: TRBJ2-2; v_call: TRBV12-3/TRBV12-4; cdr3_aa: ASSLGTLGTGELF
clone_size: few; j_call: TRBJ2-3; v_call: TRBV20-1; cdr3_aa: SARDTSGRILRGDTQY
clone_size: many; j_call: TRBJ2-5; v_call: TRBV3-1; cdr3_aa: ASSPGGSGSGETQY
clone_size: few; j_call: TRBJ1-1; v_call: TRBV6-1; cdr3_aa: ASSVSRVGTEAF